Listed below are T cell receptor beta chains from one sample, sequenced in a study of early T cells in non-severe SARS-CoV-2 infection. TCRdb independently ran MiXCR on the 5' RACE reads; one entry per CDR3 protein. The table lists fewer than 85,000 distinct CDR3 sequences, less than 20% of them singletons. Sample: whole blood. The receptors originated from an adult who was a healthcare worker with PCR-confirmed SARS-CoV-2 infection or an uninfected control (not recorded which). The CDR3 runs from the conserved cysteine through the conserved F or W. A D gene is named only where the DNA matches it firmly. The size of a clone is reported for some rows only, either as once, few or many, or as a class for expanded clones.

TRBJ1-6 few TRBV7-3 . TGTGCCAGCAGCTTACGAGGGAAGGGCTCACCCCTCCACTTT CASSLRGKGSPLHF
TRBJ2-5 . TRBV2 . TGTGCCAGCAGTGAAGGTAGAGGGGGAGAGACCCAGTACTTC CASSEGRGGETQYF
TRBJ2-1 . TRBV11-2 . TGTGCCAGCAGCCTGGACCGGATGGCGGAGCAGTTCTTC CASSLDRMAEQFF
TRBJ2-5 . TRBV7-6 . TGTGCCAGCAGCTTAGCTCCTCCCGGGACGCCACAAGAGACCCAGTACTTC CASSLAPPGTPQETQYF
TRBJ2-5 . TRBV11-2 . TGTGCCAGCAGCTTATCTTCATTGAAAGAGACCCAGTACTTC CASSLSSLKETQYF
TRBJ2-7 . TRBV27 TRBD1 TGTGCCAGCAGTTCCCCCGACAGGGCTACCTACGAGCAGTACTTC CASSSPDRATYEQYF
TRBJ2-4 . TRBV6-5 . TGTGCCAGCAGTTACTCCTCGGGGAGGGGGGAAAACATTCAGTACTTC CASSYSSGRGENIQYF
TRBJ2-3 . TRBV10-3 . TGTGCCATCAAAGGGGCATTTAGCACAGATACGCAGTATTTT CAIKGAFSTDTQYF
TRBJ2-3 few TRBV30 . TGTGCCTGCCCTCTAGGGGATACGCAGTATTTT CACPLGDTQYF
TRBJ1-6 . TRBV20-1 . TGCAGTGCTAGACAGGGAGAGGCCTATAATTCACCCCTCCACTTT CSARQGEAYNSPLHF
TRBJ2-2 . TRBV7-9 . TGTGCCAGCAGCTTACCGGTCCTCACGGCCGGGGAGCTGTTTTTT CASSLPVLTAGELFF
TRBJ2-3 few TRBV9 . TGTGCCAGCAGCGTTGTCGCAGCCCGCACAGATACGCAGTATTTT CASSVVAARTDTQYF
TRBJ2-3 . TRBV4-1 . . CASSPEPLQRGSTDTQYF
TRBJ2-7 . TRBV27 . TGTGCCAGCAGTTTAGGGGGATTGGGGTCCGAGCAGTACTTC CASSLGGLGSEQYF
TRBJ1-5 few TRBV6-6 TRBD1 TGTGCCAGCAGTCCGGGACAGGTGGGTCAGCCCCAGCATTTT CASSPGQVGQPQHF
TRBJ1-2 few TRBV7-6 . TGTGCCAGCAGCTTAGCTCCTCAAGGAGACTACTATGGCTACACCTTC CASSLAPQGDYYGYTF
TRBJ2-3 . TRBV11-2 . TGTGCCAGCAGCTTAGACGGGAGTGGTACAGATACGCAGTATTTT CASSLDGSGTDTQYF
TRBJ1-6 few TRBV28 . TGTGCCAGCAGACAAGAACAGGGCACGCCCCTCCACTTT CASRQEQGTPLHF
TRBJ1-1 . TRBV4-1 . TGCGCCAGCAGCCAAGGGGGGGCCATTCAAACGGACACTGAAGCTTTCTTT CASSQGGAIQTDTEAFF
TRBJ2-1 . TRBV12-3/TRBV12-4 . TGTGCCAGCAGCCCGTCGGCAGGGACATACAATGAGCAGTTCTTC CASSPSAGTYNEQFF
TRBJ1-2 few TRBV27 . TGTGCCAGCAGTTTTGGCGTGAACTATGGCTACACCTTC CASSFGVNYGYTF
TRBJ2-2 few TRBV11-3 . TGTGCCAGCAGCTTAGACCTAGCGAGTAACACCGGGGAGCTGTTTTTT CASSLDLASNTGELFF
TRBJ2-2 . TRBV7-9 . TGTGCCAGCACTGGACGGGTAACCAACACCGGGGAGCTGTTTTTT CASTGRVTNTGELFF
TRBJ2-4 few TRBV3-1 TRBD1 TGTGCCAGCAGCCAAGGTGGACAGGGGACGAACATTCAGTACTTC CASSQGGQGTNIQYF
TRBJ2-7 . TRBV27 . TGTGCCAGCAGTTTATCGGGGGCTAGCGGCACCTACGAGCAGTACTTC CASSLSGASGTYEQYF
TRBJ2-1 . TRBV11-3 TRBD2 TGTGCCAGCAGCTTAGAGGGAGGGAGAGACAATGAGCAGTTCTTC CASSLEGGRDNEQFF
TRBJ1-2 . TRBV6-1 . TGTGCCAGCAGTGGTAAGGGGACGAACTATGGCTACACCTTC CASSGKGTNYGYTF
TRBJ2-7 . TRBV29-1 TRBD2 TGCAGCATTGATGGGACTAGTGGGACCTACGAGCAGTACTTC CSIDGTSGTYEQYF
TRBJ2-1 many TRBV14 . TGTGCCAGCAGCCCCGCCGGCAATGAGCAGTTCTTC CASSPAGNEQFF
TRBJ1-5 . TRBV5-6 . TGTGCCAGCAGCTTCACGGACGCGGACAATCAGCCCCAGCATTTT CASSFTDADNQPQHF
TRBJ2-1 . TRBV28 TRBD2 TGTGCCAGCAGTTCCATTGGGACTAGCTCCCGAGGGGAGCAGTTCTTC CASSSIGTSSRGEQFF
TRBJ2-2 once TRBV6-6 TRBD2 TGTGCCAGCAGTTACCCGGGACTAGCGGGTCACCCGAACACCGGGGAGCTGTTTTTT CASSYPGLAGHPNTGELFF
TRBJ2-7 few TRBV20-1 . TGCAGTGCTAGCGGGGGCGATGTTACCTACGAGCAGTACTTC CSASGGDVTYEQYF
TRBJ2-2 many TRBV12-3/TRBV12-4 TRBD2 TGTGCCAGCAGTTTCCACCTGGGAGGGAGGAACACCGGGGAGCTGTTTTTT CASSFHLGGRNTGELFF
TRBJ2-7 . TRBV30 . TGTGCCTGGAGTGGCGGACAGAACTACGAGCAGTACTTC CAWSGGQNYEQYF
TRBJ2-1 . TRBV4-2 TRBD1 TGTGCCAGCAGCCAAGATGGCTCGGACAGGGCGGATGAGCAGTTCTTC CASSQDGSDRADEQFF
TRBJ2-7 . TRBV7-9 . TGTGCCAGCGGCTCACGGGACACCTACGAGCAGTACTTC CASGSRDTYEQYF
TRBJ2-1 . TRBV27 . TGTGCCAGCAGTTTGGAGGGGGCTGAGGGGAATGAGCAGTTCTTC CASSLEGAEGNEQFF
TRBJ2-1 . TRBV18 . TGTGCCAGCTCACCCTTGTTTAGCGGAATGGGTAATGAGCAGTTCTTC CASSPLFSGMGNEQFF
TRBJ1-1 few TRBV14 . TGTGCCAGCAGCCAAGAGGCTAGGACAGCTGAAGCTTTCTTT CASSQEARTAEAFF
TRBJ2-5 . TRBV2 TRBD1 TGTGCCAGCATAAGGGACAGACAGCAAGAGACCCAGTACTTC CASIRDRQQETQYF
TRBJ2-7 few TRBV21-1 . TGTGCCAGCAGCAAAAGGGACTTCTACGAGCAGTACTTC CASSKRDFYEQYF
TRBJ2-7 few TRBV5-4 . TGTGCCAGCAGGGCGACTTTGGGTGAGCAGTACTTC CASRATLGEQYF
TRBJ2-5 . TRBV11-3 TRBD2 TGTGCCAGCAGCCGGGGGACTAGCGGGACGGAGACCCAGTACTTC CASSRGTSGTETQYF
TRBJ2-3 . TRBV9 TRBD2 TGTGCCAGCAGCGGACTAGCGGGAGACACAGATACGCAGTATTTT CASSGLAGDTDTQYF